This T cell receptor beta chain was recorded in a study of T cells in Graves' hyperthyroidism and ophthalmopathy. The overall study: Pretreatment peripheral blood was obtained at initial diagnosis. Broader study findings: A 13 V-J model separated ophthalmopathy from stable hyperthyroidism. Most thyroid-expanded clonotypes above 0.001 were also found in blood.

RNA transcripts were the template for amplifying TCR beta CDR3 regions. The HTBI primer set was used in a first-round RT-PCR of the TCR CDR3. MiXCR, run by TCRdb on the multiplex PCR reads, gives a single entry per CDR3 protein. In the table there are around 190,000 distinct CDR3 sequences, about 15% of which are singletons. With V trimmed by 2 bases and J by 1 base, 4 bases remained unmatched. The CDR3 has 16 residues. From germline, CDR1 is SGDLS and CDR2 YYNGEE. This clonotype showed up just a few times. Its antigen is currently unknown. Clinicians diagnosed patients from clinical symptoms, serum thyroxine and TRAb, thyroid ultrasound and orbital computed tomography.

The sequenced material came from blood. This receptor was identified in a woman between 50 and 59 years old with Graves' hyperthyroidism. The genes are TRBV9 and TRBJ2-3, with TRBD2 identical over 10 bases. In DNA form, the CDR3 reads TGTGCCAGCAGCGTCTCCGGGACTAGCGGCACAGATACGCAGTATTTT. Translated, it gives CASSVSGTSGTDTQYF. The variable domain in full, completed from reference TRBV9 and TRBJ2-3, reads DSGVTQTPKHLITATGQRVTLRCSPRSGDLSVYWYQQSLDQGLQFLIQYYNGEERAKGNILERFSAQQFPDLHSELNLSSLELGDSALYFCASSVSGTSGTDTQYFGPGTRLTVL.